This T cell receptor (beta chain) was found in a study of blood T cell repertoires in COVID-19. Contact with a PCR-confirmed or clinician-diagnosed COVID-19 case occurred within 2 weeks of entry. Repertoires were generated with immunoSEQ multiplex PCR, while TCRdb's copy carries only in-frame clones and drops some. The top ten hold around 0.85% of the sample, which has around 250,000 clones, about 87% seen once. This CDR3 is 15 amino acids long. The V end was cut by 4 bases, the J end by 0 bases, with 10 bases between. Germline V gives CDR1 SNHLY, CDR2 FYNNEI. This clonotype was obtained from a man aged 50-59 years who had been exposed to COVID-19. This chain links TRBV2 with TRBJ1-3; TRBD1 might be the D (5 bases). Source material: PBMCs or T cells enriched from blood (not recorded which). This CDR3 is CASSGTLGSGNTIYF. CDR3 coding DNA: TGTGCCAGCAGTGGGACATTGGGCTCTGGAAACACCATATATTTT.